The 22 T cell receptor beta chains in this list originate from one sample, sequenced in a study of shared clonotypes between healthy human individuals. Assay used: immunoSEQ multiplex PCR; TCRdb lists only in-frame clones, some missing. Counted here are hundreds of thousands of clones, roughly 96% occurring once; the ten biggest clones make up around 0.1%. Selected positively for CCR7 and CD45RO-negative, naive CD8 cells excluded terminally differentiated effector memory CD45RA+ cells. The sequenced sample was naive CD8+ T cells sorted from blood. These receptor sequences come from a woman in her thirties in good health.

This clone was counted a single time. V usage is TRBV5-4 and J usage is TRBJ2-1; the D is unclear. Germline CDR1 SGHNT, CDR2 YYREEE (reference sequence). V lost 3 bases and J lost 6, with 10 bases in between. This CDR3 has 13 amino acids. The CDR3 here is CASSSLDLNEQFF. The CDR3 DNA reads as TGTGCCAGCAGCTCTTTGGACCTCAATGAGCAGTTCTTC.

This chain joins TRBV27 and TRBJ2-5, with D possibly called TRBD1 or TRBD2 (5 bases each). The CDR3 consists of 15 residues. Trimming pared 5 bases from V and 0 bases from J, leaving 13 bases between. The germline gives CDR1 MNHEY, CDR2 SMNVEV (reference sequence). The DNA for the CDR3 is TGTGCCAGCAGTACACTCGGGGCAGACCAAGAGACCCAGTACTTC. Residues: CASSTLGADQETQYF.

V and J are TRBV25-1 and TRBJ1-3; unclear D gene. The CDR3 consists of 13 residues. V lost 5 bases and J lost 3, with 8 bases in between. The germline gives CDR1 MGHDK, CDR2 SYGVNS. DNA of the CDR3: TGTGCCAGCAGTCTCTCCGATGGAAACACCATATATTTT. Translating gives CASSLSDGNTIYF.

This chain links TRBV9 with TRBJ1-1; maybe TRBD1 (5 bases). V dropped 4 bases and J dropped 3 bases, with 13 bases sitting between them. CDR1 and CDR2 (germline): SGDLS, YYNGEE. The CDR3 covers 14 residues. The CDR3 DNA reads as TGTGCCAGCAGCCCGGACATTGGTTACACTGAAGCTTTCTTT. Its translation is CASSPDIGYTEAFF.

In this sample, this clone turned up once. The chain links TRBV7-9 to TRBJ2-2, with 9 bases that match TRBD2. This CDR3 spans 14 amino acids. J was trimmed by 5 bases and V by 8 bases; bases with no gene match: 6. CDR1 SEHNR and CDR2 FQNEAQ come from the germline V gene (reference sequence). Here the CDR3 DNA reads TGTGCCAGCCAAGCGGGAGGTGGTACCGGGGAGCTGTTTTTT. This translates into CASQAGGGTGELFF.

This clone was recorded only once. The CDR3 DNA is TGTGCCAGCAGCCAAGAAGGGTCCAGGGATGATGGCAATCAGCCCCAGCATTTT. It yields the protein CASSQEGSRDDGNQPQHF. The chain recombines TRBV14 with TRBJ1-5; D is possibly TRBD1 (5 bases). Per germline, CDR1 SGHDN and CDR2 FVKESK. The CDR3 has 18 residues. The germline V and J ends were trimmed by 0 bases and 2 bases, with 17 bases remaining between them.

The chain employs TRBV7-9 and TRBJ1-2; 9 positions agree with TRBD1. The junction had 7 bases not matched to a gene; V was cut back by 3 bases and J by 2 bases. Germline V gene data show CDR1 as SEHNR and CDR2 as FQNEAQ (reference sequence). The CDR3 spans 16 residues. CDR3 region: CASSFLQGARNYGYTF. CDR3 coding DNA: TGTGCCAGCAGCTTTTTACAGGGGGCCCGAAACTATGGCTACACCTTC.

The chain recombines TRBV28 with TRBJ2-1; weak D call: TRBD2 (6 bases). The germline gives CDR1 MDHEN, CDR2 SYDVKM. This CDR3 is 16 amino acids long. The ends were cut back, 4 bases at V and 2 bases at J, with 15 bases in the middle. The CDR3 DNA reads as TGTGCCAGCAGTTCCCCCCGGGAGTTTGCCTACAATGAGCAGTTCTTC. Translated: CASSSPREFAYNEQFF.

In nucleotides, the CDR3 is TGTGCCAGCAGCCAAGTATCAGGGGCTAACACTGAAGCTTTCTTT. Protein product: CASSQVSGANTEAFF. The chain employs TRBV14 and TRBJ1-1, with D maybe TRBD1 (6 bases). CDR1 and CDR2 from the germline V gene are SGHDN and FVKESK. This CDR3 contains 15 residues. V lost 1 base to trimming and J lost 2 bases, with 11 bases between them.

CDR3 bases: TGTGCCAGCAGCCCTGCGGGGTCCGGAGAGCAGTACTTC. Amino acid sequence: CASSPAGSGEQYF. This rearrangement joins TRBV5-4 to TRBJ2-7, with D perhaps matching TRBD2 (6 bases). With 4 bases removed from V and 7 bases from J, the gap between germline ends came to 15 bases. The V gene's germline CDR1 is SGHNT and CDR2 YYREEE (reference sequence). The CDR3 is 13 residues long.

The CDR3 is CASSLRLGSYGYTF. CDR3 nucleotide sequence: TGTGCCAGCAGTTTAAGGTTGGGGAGCTATGGCTACACCTTC. The chain has TRBV28 and TRBJ1-2; D is uncertain. Germline V lookup: CDR1 MDHEN, CDR2 SYDVKM. Trimming removed 2 bases from V and 4 bases from J, with 11 bases in between. This CDR3 spans 14 amino acids.

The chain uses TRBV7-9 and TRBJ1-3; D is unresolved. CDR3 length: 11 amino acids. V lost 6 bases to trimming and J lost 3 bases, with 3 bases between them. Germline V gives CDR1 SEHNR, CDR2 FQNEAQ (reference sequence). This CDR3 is CASRVGNTIYF. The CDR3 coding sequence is TGTGCCAGCAGGGTTGGAAACACCATATATTTT.

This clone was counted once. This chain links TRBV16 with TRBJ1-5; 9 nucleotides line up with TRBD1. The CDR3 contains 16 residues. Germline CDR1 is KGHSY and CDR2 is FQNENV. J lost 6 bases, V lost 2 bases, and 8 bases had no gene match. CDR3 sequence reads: CASSQEEGQGVQPQHF. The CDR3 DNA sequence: TGTGCCAGCAGCCAAGAGGAGGGACAGGGAGTTCAGCCCCAGCATTTT.

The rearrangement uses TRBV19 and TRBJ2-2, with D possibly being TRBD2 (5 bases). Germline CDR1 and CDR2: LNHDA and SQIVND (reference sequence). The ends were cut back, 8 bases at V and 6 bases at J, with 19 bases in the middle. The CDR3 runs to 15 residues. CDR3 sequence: CASSWGVLISGELFF. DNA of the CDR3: TGTGCCAGTTCGTGGGGAGTCCTTATCTCCGGGGAGCTGTTTTTT.

This CDR3 reads CASSDDHGEYQETQYF. The CDR3 DNA follows: TGTGCCAGCAGTGACGATCACGGGGAGTACCAAGAGACCCAGTACTTC. The rearrangement uses TRBV6-1 and TRBJ2-5, with TRBD2 as a possible D gene (5 bases). The CDR3 runs 16 residues. Trimming took off 3 bases at V and 0 bases at J, with 14 bases between the two ends. Germline-derived CDR1 and CDR2 are MNHNS and SASEGT.

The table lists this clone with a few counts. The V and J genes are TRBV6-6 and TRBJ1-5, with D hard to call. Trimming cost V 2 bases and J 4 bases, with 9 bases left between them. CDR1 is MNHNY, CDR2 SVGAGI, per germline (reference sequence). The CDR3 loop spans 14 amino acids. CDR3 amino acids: CASSYPGVNQPQHF. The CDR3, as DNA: TGTGCCAGCAGTTACCCTGGGGTAAATCAGCCCCAGCATTTT.

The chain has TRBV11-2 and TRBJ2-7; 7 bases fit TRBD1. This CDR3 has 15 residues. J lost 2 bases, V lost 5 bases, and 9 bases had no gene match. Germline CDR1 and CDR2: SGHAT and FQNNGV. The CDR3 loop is CASSGWTGSPYEQYF. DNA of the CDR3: TGTGCCAGCAGCGGGTGGACAGGTTCTCCCTACGAGCAGTACTTC.

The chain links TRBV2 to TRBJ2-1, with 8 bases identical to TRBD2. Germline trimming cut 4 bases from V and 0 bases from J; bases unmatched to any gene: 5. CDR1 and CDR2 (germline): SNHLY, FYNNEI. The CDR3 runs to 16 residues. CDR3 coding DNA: TGTGCCAGCAGTGGGGCTAGCGGGTTCTCCTACAATGAGCAGTTCTTC. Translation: CASSGASGFSYNEQFF.

The CDR3 nucleotides are TGTGCCAGCAGTCCCCGGGTCGGGGGTTTTGGGGCCAACGTCCTGACTTTC. This codes for CASSPRVGGFGANVLTF. V usage is TRBV28 and J usage is TRBJ2-6; D may be TRBD2 (6 bases). Germline-derived CDR1 and CDR2 are MDHEN and SYDVKM. V lost 5 bases to trimming and J lost 3 bases, with 17 bases between them. The length of the CDR3 is 17 residues.

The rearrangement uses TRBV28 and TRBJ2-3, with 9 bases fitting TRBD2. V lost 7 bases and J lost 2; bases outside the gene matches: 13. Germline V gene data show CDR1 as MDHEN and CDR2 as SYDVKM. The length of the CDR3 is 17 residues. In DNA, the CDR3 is TGTGCCAGCACCCCCCTCCTAGCGGGGAGTATCACAGATACGCAGTATTTT. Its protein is CASTPLLAGSITDTQYF.

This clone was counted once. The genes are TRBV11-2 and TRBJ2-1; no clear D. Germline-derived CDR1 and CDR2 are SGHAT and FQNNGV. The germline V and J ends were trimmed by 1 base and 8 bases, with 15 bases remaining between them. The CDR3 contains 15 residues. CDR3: CASSLGSTAGHEQFF. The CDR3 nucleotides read TGTGCCAGCAGCTTAGGTAGCACGGCCGGGCATGAGCAGTTCTTC.

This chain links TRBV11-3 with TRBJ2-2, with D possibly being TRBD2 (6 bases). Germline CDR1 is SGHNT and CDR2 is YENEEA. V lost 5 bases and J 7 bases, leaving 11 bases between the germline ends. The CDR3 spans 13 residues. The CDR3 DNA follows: TGTGCCAGCAGCCCCGGGACTGGCGGGGAGCTGTTTTTT. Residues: CASSPGTGGELFF.